The rows below give T cell receptor beta chains drawn from one sample of a study of T cell changes during pregnancy in multiple sclerosis. TCRdb's table, derived via immunoSEQ multiplex PCR, lists solely in-frame clones and lacks some. The sample includes more than 55,000 clones, under 95% of them seen just once. The specimen was peripheral blood, collected in the second trimester of pregnancy. The origin of the receptors is a female donor with multiple sclerosis, enrolled in a pregnancy study. Both conserved end residues are part of each CDR3. A D gene is named only where the DNA matches it firmly.

DNA: TGTGCCAGCAGCTCCCACAGTGGTGGAAACACCATATATTTT
CDR3: CASSSHSGGNTIYF
J: TRBJ1-3
V: TRBV5-4
D: -

DNA: TGCAGCGTTGAGACGGGGGGAGATGAAAAACTGTTTTTT
CDR3: CSVETGGDEKLFF
J: TRBJ1-4
V: TRBV29-1
D: -

DNA: TGCGCCAGCAGCCTTAGAAGGGGAGGTTCACCCCTCCACTTT
CDR3: CASSLRRGGSPLHF
J: TRBJ1-6
V: TRBV4-3
D: -

DNA: TGTGCCTGGAGTACGACAGGGAAAGGAGGTAATCAGCCCCAGCATTTT
CDR3: CAWSTTGKGGNQPQHF
J: TRBJ1-5
V: TRBV30
D: TRBD1

DNA: TGTGCCAGCAGCTTAGATCGGGGTCAGCCCCAGCATTTT
CDR3: CASSLDRGQPQHF
J: TRBJ1-5
V: TRBV11-2
D: -

DNA: TGTGCCAGCAGCGTATTTAGTAGCGGGGGGGCCTTCCCTCGCACAGATACGCAGTATTTT
CDR3: CASSVFSSGGAFPRTDTQYF
J: TRBJ2-3
V: TRBV9
D: TRBD2

DNA: TGTGCCAGCAGCGTTGGGGCTCAAGATACGCAGTATTTT
CDR3: CASSVGAQDTQYF
J: TRBJ2-3
V: TRBV7-2
D: -

DNA: TGTGCCACCAGCAGACTAAGGACAGGGAAATATAATTCACCCCTCCACTTT
CDR3: CATSRLRTGKYNSPLHF
J: TRBJ1-6
V: TRBV15
D: TRBD1

DNA: TGTGCCAGCAGCCTGACAGGGAACACTGAAGCTTTCTTT
CDR3: CASSLTGNTEAFF
J: TRBJ1-1
V: TRBV27
D: -

DNA: TGTGCCAGCAGCCCAGACAGGGCCTACACTGAAGCTTTCTTT
CDR3: CASSPDRAYTEAFF
J: TRBJ1-1
V: TRBV7-6
D: TRBD1

DNA: TGCGCCAGCACTTCGGGGTCCTCGAGGGATACGCAGTATTTT
CDR3: CASTSGSSRDTQYF
J: TRBJ2-3
V: TRBV10-1
D: -

DNA: TGCGCCAGCAGCCAACTTAGCGGGGGGGCGTCCTACAATGAGCAGTTCTTC
CDR3: CASSQLSGGASYNEQFF
J: TRBJ2-1
V: TRBV4-1
D: TRBD2

DNA: TGTGCTAGTGGGCCGGGGGGTGAGCAGTTCTTC
CDR3: CASGPGGEQFF
J: TRBJ2-1
V: TRBV12-5
D: TRBD2